The T cell receptor (beta chain) under discussion was sequenced for a study of T cells after somatic rescue of genetic block. Per the germline V gene, CDR1 is SGHDT and CDR2 is YYEEEE. CDR3 length: 13 amino acids. V was pared by 2 bases and J by 0 bases, with 4 bases between. TCRdb keeps only in-frame clones here, not all; method: immunoSEQ multiplex PCR. Among tens of thousands of clones listed, around 93% were seen once. This clonotype was obtained from a man in his forties or fifties. The gene calls are TRBV5-6 and TRBJ2-3, with unresolved D. What was sequenced was peripheral blood mononuclear cells (PBMCs). The CDR3 DNA follows: TGTGCCAGCAGCTTTTATAGCACAGATACGCAGTATTTT. Protein product: CASSFYSTDTQYF.